This TCR beta chain emerged from a study of T cell responses to AZD1222 COVID-19 vaccine (TCRdb year 2021). Study-wide context: Because spike-specific TCR depth and breadth did not differ between the two schedules, AZD1222 recipients who got a second dose at roughly 4 weeks were pooled with those who got a second dose at roughly 12 weeks. Trial participants were enrolled by age into subgroups of 18-55, 56-69 and 70-plus years, and around 150, 28 and 57 TCR-sequenced participants, respectively, were included in these subgroups. A total of 233 trial participants underwent TCR sequencing, of whom 207 received two doses of AZD1222 and roughly 25 received two doses of the MenACWY control vaccine. What the research found in general, with its limitations: In the small 56-69-year group, the increase in depth fell short of significance, most likely because of low power. The vaccine-associated CD4 TCRs covered the entire spike protein, and the dominant responses fell in regions 160-218 and 743-854. Most participants were white British and females outnumbered males, and the authors suggested that clonal diversity may have been underestimated. Conclusions about previously exposed vaccinees were limited because only six AZD1222 recipients were SARS-CoV-2 seropositive at baseline. Because no day 14 peak-response samples were available, repertoires were characterized only after the peak T cell response. After two AZD1222 doses, both the breadth and the depth of spike-specific TCRs were significantly higher than at day 0 and than in MenACWY recipients. Reportedly, close to half of the unique spike-specific TCRs recognized epitopes lying outside the regions that are mutated in the B.1.351 and B.1.1.7 variants.

Of note for this clone: The antigen it recognizes is unknown. Within one base of it there is no much larger clone, and no base qualities were kept.

The CDR3 regions of human TCRbeta chains were analyzed by immunosequencing. The original pipeline was this. Repertoire TCRs were matched against a reference library of SARS-CoV-2-specific TCRs generated with the MIRA antigen-specificity platform. Breadth was defined as the fraction of unique TCRs that were SARS-CoV-2-associated. Depth was defined as the fraction of total T cells that were SARS-CoV-2-associated. Using the MIRA data, each spike-specific TCR was assigned both to the spike region to which the TCR was reactive and to a CD4 or CD8 class. Log10-transformed breadth and depth values were compared by one-way ANOVA with Sidak's multiple comparisons tests. The source is immuneACCESS, and TCRdb retained only in-frame sequences with V and J called. Part of the clones is not carried over; for the studies checked, unresolved V genes explain less than half of this, and the remainder is unexplained. Clone size and the V and J calls come from that table; the DNA yielded D and trimming. The sample table records around 99,000 clones; about 90% of these occur just once. Of the sample, roughly a fifth falls within the top ten clones.

The germline V gene gives CDR1 as SGHTA and CDR2 as FQGNSA. The trim is 1 base for V and 4 bases for J, with a gap of 16 bases between the germline ends. The CDR3, from cysteine to phenylalanine, totals 16 residues. Only the CDR3 part of the read is kept: 48 bases, read in frame from the first base. Read against the paper, the sample's time point label means: baseline before first vaccination. The vaccinee samples were drawn from two UK trials, COV001 and COV002, one of which was a single-blind randomized controlled phase 2/3 trial testing AZD1222 (ChAdOx1 nCoV-19) in healthy adults. For TCRbeta chain sequencing, PBMC samples from trial participants were taken at day 0 and at day 28 after the second dose.

This sequence was found in an adult in good health. The rearranged chain carries TRBV7-2 and TRBJ1-2; confidence is insufficient to name the D gene. The sample consisted of peripheral blood, taken on day 0 of AZD1222 vaccination. The nucleotides are TGTGCCAGCAGCTTAGATATCGGGGTCCCGGGCTATGGCTACACCTTC. It translates as CASSLDIGVPGYGYTF.